This TCR beta chain originates from a study of CD8 T cells in ankylosing spondylitis. Broader study findings: Reports say disease-linked clones showed up significantly more in matched ankylosing spondylitis synovial fluid. There were earlier reports of some motif variants in reactive arthritis synovial fluid and blood. Peripheral blood samples showed relatively rare disease-linked clones, and these clones were CD8+. Characteristic, it appeared, of ankylosing spondylitis blood was a TCR beta motif of several highly homologous variants.

Quantitative molecular-barcoded 5'-RACE generated the TCR beta libraries. A single record per CDR3 protein comes from TCRdb applying MiXCR to the 5' RACE reads. The sample records roughly 700,000 distinct CDR3 sequences, around a fifth being singletons. Germline assignment: CDR1 MNHEY and CDR2 SMNVEV (reference sequence). CDR3 length: 15 amino acids. The V end lost 8 bases, the J end lost 6 bases, and 23 bases lay between the germline ends. Worth noting for this clonotype: Its antigen is not known.

The V and J genes are TRBV27 and TRBJ2-7; tentative D call: TRBD1 (6 bases). The sequenced sample was blood, either unsorted or a sorted T cell fraction (not recorded which). This clonotype was obtained from a male donor with ankylosing spondylitis. The DNA of the CDR3 is TGTGCCAGCTCCTACCAGGGGACCCCGGCCGCCGAGCAGTACTTC. Amino acid sequence: CASSYQGTPAAEQYF.